The entry that follows covers one TCR beta chain sequence. Its antigen is unidentified. The collection from each donor was one heparinised blood draw averaging roughly 0.11 L. Purity (above 95%) was reached by all sorted populations. The data were taken from a study of beta chain features in type 1 diabetes. The study's findings and limits: In type 1 diabetes patients, VDJ junctions had fewer insertions; deletions at these junctions were more frequent. A moderate, significant TCRB CDR3 shortening appeared in type 1 diabetes across four CD4+ subsets.

The sequenced template was cDNA made from the entire isolated RNA. Only in-frame clones appear in the TCRdb table, and some are missing; sequencing was by immunoSEQ multiplex PCR. The repertoire consists of 130,000 or so clones, with 9% to 9.5% occurring once and the leading ten covering about 0.61%. Losses at the gene ends were 5 bases for V and 2 bases for J; bases not matched to a gene: 8. Germline CDR1 SGHTA, CDR2 FQGTGA. This CDR3 is built from 15 residues. Sequences were obtained from central memory CD4+ T cells from blood. The chain is built from TRBV7-3 and TRBJ1-2, with 7 bases that match TRBD1. The TCR comes from a man younger than 35 in good health. CDR3 amino acids: CASSPQLTGNYGYTF. In nucleotides, the CDR3 is TGTGCCAGCAGCCCCCAATTGACAGGGAACTATGGCTACACCTTC.